This T cell receptor beta chain stems from a study of Graves' ophthalmopathy and Graves' hyperthyroidism. Ten or more counts support this clonotype. Its antigen is currently unknown. General study findings and limits: Detected in blood as well were most expanded thyroid clonotypes with frequency above 0.001.

Germline CDR1 and CDR2: DFQATT and SNEGSKA (reference sequence). This CDR3 region has 13 residues. Trimming took 4 bases from V and 2 from J, leaving 12 bases between them. Using RNA transcripts, the TCR beta CDR3 regions were amplified. First-round RT-PCR employed HTBI primers, with a second-round multiplex PCR after it. From the multiplex PCR reads, TCRdb called clonotypes with MiXCR, one entry per CDR3 protein. The sample includes 350,000 to 450,000 distinct CDR3 sequences, about a sixth of them seen just once. Fresh peripheral blood, 8.5 to 10 ml, was the PBMC source. The sample taken for sequencing was peripheral blood. The origin of this receptor is a young woman with Graves' ophthalmopathy. The V call is TRBV20-1, the J call TRBJ2-7; D is unclear. The DNA of the CDR3 is TGCAGTGCTAAATCGCCAGCAGCCTACGAGCAGTACTTC. It codes for CSAKSPAAYEQYF.